This passage covers 24 T cell receptor beta chains from one sample sequenced in a study of blood T cell repertoires in COVID-19. TCRdb keeps only in-frame clones here, not all; method: immunoSEQ multiplex PCR. Here the sample spans about 180,000 clones, around 77% being singletons. Sequenced sample: peripheral blood. The receptors come from a man aged 65-85 years with active or convalescent COVID-19.

V and J are TRBV6-1 and TRBJ2-3, with 9 bases fitting TRBD2. There are 15 residues in the CDR3. Trimming at V came to 6 bases and at J to 2 bases, leaving 6 bases not matched to a gene. CDR1 is MNHNS, CDR2 SASEGT, per germline. This CDR3 is CASSAAGGLTDTQYF. CDR3 coding DNA: TGTGCCAGCAGCGCAGCGGGGGGCCTCACAGATACGCAGTATTTT.

This clone is a singleton in its sample. This chain uses TRBV6-2 or TRBV6-3 with TRBJ2-5, with D maybe TRBD1 (5 bases). The germline V and J ends were trimmed by 4 bases and 3 bases, with 12 bases remaining between them. CDR3 size: 14 residues. In germline, CDR1 is MNHEY, CDR2 SVGEGT. CDR3 residues: CASSWAGKEETQYF. The CDR3 bases are TGTGCCAGCAGTTGGGCAGGGAAGGAAGAGACCCAGTACTTC.

This clone was observed a handful of times. The V and J genes are TRBV6-2 or TRBV6-3 and TRBJ1-2; no definite D call. Trimming took 2 bases from V and 3 from J, leaving 22 bases between them. The CDR3 is 18 amino acids. CDR1 is MNHEY, CDR2 SVGEGT, per germline. CDR3 sequence reads: CASSYSLVGSWRYYGYTF. The CDR3 DNA follows: TGTGCCAGCAGTTACAGCCTAGTTGGTTCGTGGCGCTACTATGGCTACACCTTC.

The J gene is TRBJ2-7, the V gene TRBV6-5, with D possibly TRBD1 on 5 matching bases. The CDR3 totals 13 residues. Trimming took off 7 bases at V and 7 bases at J, with 17 bases between the two ends. In germline, CDR1 is MNHEY, CDR2 SVGAGI. DNA for the CDR3: TGTGCCAGCAACATTGGCGGTAACAGGGAGCAGTACTTC. Protein sequence: CASNIGGNREQYF.

The J gene is TRBJ2-7, the V gene TRBV9; D is possibly TRBD2 (6 bases). Germline lookup yields CDR1 SGDLS and CDR2 YYNGEE. The CDR3 is made up of 16 amino acids. Trimming removed 4 bases at V and 2 bases at J, with 19 bases between. The chain's CDR3 is CASSPGVGGIAYEQYF. CDR3 nucleotides: TGTGCCAGCAGCCCGGGAGTGGGGGGTATCGCCTACGAGCAGTACTTC.

The rearrangement links TRBV2 to TRBJ1-4; 7 nucleotides align to TRBD1. V trimming: 1 base; J trimming: 8 bases; junction bases outside the gene matches: 7. Germline CDR1 and CDR2: SNHLY and FYNNEI. The CDR3 has 15 amino acids. Here the CDR3 DNA reads TGTGCCAGCAGTGAAGGGTCGGCAGGGGGAGAAAAACTGTTTTTT. This codes for CASSEGSAGGEKLFF.

The chain has TRBV5-5 and TRBJ1-2, with D maybe TRBD1 (6 bases). V lost 4 bases to trimming and J lost 4 bases, with 14 bases between them. Germline loops: CDR1 SGHKS, CDR2 YYEKEE (reference sequence). The CDR3 consists of 14 residues. CDR3 DNA: TGTGCCAGCAGCCCTGGACAGTCGATCTATGGCTACACCTTC. It yields the protein CASSPGQSIYGYTF.

In nucleotides, the CDR3 is TGTGCCAGCAGTTACGGCTTAGGAAACACCATATATTTT. Translating gives CASSYGLGNTIYF. This chain links TRBV6-5 with TRBJ1-3, with D unresolved. The V gene's germline CDR1 is MNHEY and CDR2 SVGAGI. The CDR3 is made up of 13 amino acids. With 2 bases removed from V and 4 bases from J, the gap between germline ends came to 6 bases.

This clone is labeled medium-sized (0.01 to 0.1%). This rearrangement joins TRBV7-8 to TRBJ2-7; D remains ambiguous. The germline CDR1 and CDR2 sequences are SGHVS and FQNEAQ. The CDR3 spans 13 residues. The V and J ends lost 1 base and 4 bases respectively, with 8 bases between them. The CDR3 region is CASSLGPLYEQYF. The CDR3 nucleotides are TGTGCCAGCAGCTTAGGGCCGCTGTACGAGCAGTACTTC.

This clone was observed a handful of times. The chain links TRBV7-2 to TRBJ1-1, with 7 bases aligning to TRBD1. The germline CDR1 and CDR2 sequences are SGHTA and FQGNSA. Unmatched junction bases numbered 11, after V lost 2 bases and J lost 11 bases. CDR3 length equals 14 residues. The CDR3 sequence: CASSLKGAPMQAFF. Here the CDR3 DNA reads TGTGCCAGCAGCTTAAAGGGGGCCCCCATGCAGGCTTTCTTT.

The chain uses TRBV7-8 and TRBJ1-1; the D is unclear. Trimming took off 6 bases at V and 0 bases at J, with 8 bases between the two ends. The germline V gene has CDR1 SGHVS and CDR2 FQNEAQ. The CDR3 contains 13 residues. The CDR3 protein is CASRSQLNTEAFF. In nucleotides, the CDR3 is TGTGCCAGCAGATCTCAGTTGAACACTGAAGCTTTCTTT.

This clone was seen just once. The chain couples TRBV6-6 to TRBJ1-2; D gene uncertain. Germline V CDR1 and CDR2: MNHNY, SVGAGI (reference sequence). CDR3 length equals 12 residues. The V end lost 7 bases, the J end lost 1 base, and 7 bases lay between the germline ends. The CDR3 spells CASKELNYGYTF. The CDR3 DNA reads as TGTGCCAGCAAAGAGCTTAACTATGGCTACACCTTC.

The chain combines TRBV28 with TRBJ2-3; D is unclear. The CDR3 is 13 residues long. V lost 3 bases and J lost 4, with 8 bases in between. The germline V gene has CDR1 MDHEN and CDR2 SYDVKM. The CDR3 sequence: CASSFRPADTQYF. CDR3 coding DNA: TGTGCCAGCAGTTTTCGCCCGGCAGATACGCAGTATTTT.

This clone was counted a single time. The rearrangement links TRBV5-1 to TRBJ2-3, with 7 bases matching TRBD2. CDR1 and CDR2 (germline): SGHRS, YFSETQ. Trimming removed 0 bases from V and 2 bases from J; junction bases left unmatched: 6. This CDR3 spans 16 amino acids. In DNA, the CDR3 is TGCGCCAGCAGCTTGGGACTAGCTACTTTCACAGATACGCAGTATTTT. Translation: CASSLGLATFTDTQYF.

V and J are TRBV16 and TRBJ1-6; D gene ambiguous. V was clipped by 1 base and J by 10 bases, with 11 bases between them. The germline V gene has CDR1 KGHSY and CDR2 FQNENV. The CDR3 consists of 14 residues. In DNA form, the CDR3 reads TGTGCCAGCAGCCAATTATCTGCAGGCTCACCCCTCCACTTT. Amino acids: CASSQLSAGSPLHF.

This clone was seen just once. This chain joins TRBV7-8 and TRBJ2-3; D may be TRBD1 (6 bases). The length of the CDR3 is 13 residues. The germline gives CDR1 SGHVS, CDR2 FQNEAQ. V was pared by 3 bases and J by 6 bases, with 10 bases between. In nucleotides, the CDR3 is TGTGCCAGCAGCTTGAGGGGGTCGGATACGCAGTATTTT. Translation gives CASSLRGSDTQYF.

The J gene is TRBJ1-5, the V gene TRBV5-1, with no clear D. In germline, CDR1 is SGHRS, CDR2 YFSETQ. The CDR3 loop spans 15 amino acids. The V end was cut by 0 bases, the J end by 5 bases, with 12 bases between. In DNA, the CDR3 is TGCGCCAGCAGCTTGGCCGGCGGGGAGTATCAGCCCCAGCATTTT. Translating gives CASSLAGGEYQPQHF.

The CDR3 DNA sequence: TGCGCCAGTGGGATTGAAGGGACAGGGGCCAACGTCCTGACTTTC. Translating gives CASGIEGTGANVLTF. The chain carries TRBV5-1 and TRBJ2-6; D perhaps matches TRBD1 (6 bases). There are 15 residues in the CDR3. V lost 8 bases and J 4 bases, leaving 16 bases between the germline ends. Germline CDR1 SGHRS, CDR2 YFSETQ.

The V gene is TRBV11-2, the J gene TRBJ1-2, with 7 bases that match TRBD1. This CDR3 has 12 residues. With V trimmed by 5 bases and J by 8 bases, 5 bases remained unmatched. From germline, CDR1 is SGHAT and CDR2 FQNNGV. The CDR3 region is CASSVQGSGYTF. The DNA of the CDR3 is TGTGCCAGCAGCGTACAGGGGAGCGGCTACACCTTC.

The CDR3 sequence: CASSVEGARDTEAFF. In DNA, the CDR3 is TGTGCCAGCAGCGTTGAGGGGGCTCGGGACACTGAAGCTTTCTTT. The chain is built from TRBV9 and TRBJ1-1; 7 bases agree with TRBD1. Looked up from germline, CDR1 is SGDLS and CDR2 is YYNGEE. The CDR3 totals 15 residues. The trim removed 2 bases at V and 3 bases at J, leaving 7 bases unmatched.

This chain links TRBV29-1 with TRBJ2-3; 7 bases are a match to TRBD1. Germline V gene lookup returns CDR1 SQVTM and CDR2 ANQGSEA. The CDR3 totals 15 residues. V lost 4 bases and J lost 1; bases outside the gene matches: 8. The CDR3 loop reads CSVVPQGQCTDTQYF. CDR3 nucleotides: TGCAGCGTTGTCCCCCAGGGACAGTGCACAGATACGCAGTATTTT.

The gene calls are TRBV30 and TRBJ1-3; D ambiguous. CDR3 length: 18 residues. Germline values: CDR1 GTSNPN, CDR2 SVGIG (reference sequence). V was trimmed by 3 bases and J by 0 bases, leaving 21 bases between them. The CDR3 DNA sequence: TGTGCCTGGAGCCGCCCCCTTGGACGGGGAGGCTCTGGAAACACCATATATTTT. Amino acid sequence: CAWSRPLGRGGSGNTIYF.

The chain joins TRBV10-2 to TRBJ2-1, with 12 bases lining up with TRBD2. The CDR3 consists of 15 residues. V was pared by 5 bases and J by 3 bases, with 2 bases of the junction left unmatched. CDR1 and CDR2 from the germline V gene are WSHSY and SAAADI. The CDR3 here is CASSSTSGSYNEQFF. CDR3 sequence (DNA): TGCGCCAGCAGTTCGACTAGCGGGAGCTACAATGAGCAGTTCTTC.

The chain employs TRBV7-6 and TRBJ2-1; D ambiguous. Germline V gene data show CDR1 as SGHVS and CDR2 as FNYEAQ. The V and J ends lost 5 bases and 5 bases respectively, with 10 bases between them. This CDR3 contains 13 residues. The CDR3 DNA reads TGTGCCAGCAGCCCTCGGGTAAACAATGAGCAGTTCTTC. Translated, it gives CASSPRVNNEQFF.